The present T cell receptor beta chain was sequenced within a study of beta chain features in type 1 diabetes. There are a few counts of this clone. CDR3 length equals 12 residues. The ends were cut back, 4 bases at V and 8 bases at J, with 9 bases in the middle. Germline V gives CDR1 SEHNR, CDR2 FQNEAQ (reference sequence). Reverse transcription of all isolated RNA meant that expressed TCRB transcripts were sequenced. Assay: immunoSEQ multiplex PCR; the TCRdb copy retains only in-frame clones and omits some. Of fewer than 900,000 clones detected, 17% appear once; the ten largest clones hold about 0.02%.

Sequencing was carried out using naive CD4+ T cells from blood. The clonotype originates from a woman aged 18-29 years in good health. The chain has TRBV7-9 and TRBJ1-5; D uncertain. CDR3 DNA sequence: TGTGCCAGCAGCTCATCGGCAGAGCCCCAGCATTTT. It is translated as CASSSSAEPQHF.